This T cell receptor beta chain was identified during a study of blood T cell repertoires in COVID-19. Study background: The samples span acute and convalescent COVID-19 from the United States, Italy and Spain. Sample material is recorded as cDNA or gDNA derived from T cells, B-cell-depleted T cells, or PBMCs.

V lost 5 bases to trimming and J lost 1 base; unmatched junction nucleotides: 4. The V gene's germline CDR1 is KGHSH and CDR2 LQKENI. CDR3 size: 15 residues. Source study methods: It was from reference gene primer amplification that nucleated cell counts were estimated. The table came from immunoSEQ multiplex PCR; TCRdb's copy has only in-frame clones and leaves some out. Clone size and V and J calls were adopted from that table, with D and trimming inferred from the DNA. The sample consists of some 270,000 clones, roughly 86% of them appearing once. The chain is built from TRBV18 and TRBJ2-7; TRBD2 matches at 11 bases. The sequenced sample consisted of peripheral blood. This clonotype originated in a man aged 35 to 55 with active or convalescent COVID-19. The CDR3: CASSRSSGGSYEQYF. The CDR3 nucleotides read TGTGCCAGCTCAAGATCTAGCGGGGGGTCCTACGAGCAGTACTTC.